The present entry profiles one T cell receptor (beta chain) with its context. Its specificity is unknown. This specimen includes other DNA sequences encoding the same CDR3. Several immunoSEQ plates received, in even portions, the genomic DNA of each subset. Measured with immunoSEQ multiplex PCR; TCRdb has only the in-frame clones, and not every one. The profile covers around 1,900,000 clones, with 93% appearing a single time and around 1.7% taken by the ten largest. This entry belongs to a study of shared clonotypes between healthy human individuals. Study outcomes and limitations: Naive CD4 clonotypes overlapped across a handful of donors at approximately 5.5%. Relative to memory subsets, naive subsets generally showed larger estimated richness. It was the non-shared clonotypes that had lower generation probabilities than clonotypes shared by all four donors.

Naive CD8 cells were CD45RO-negative, positively selected for CCR7, excluding terminally differentiated effector memory CD45RA+ cells. The CDR3 extends over 14 amino acids. Germline values: CDR1 SGDLS, CDR2 YYNGEE. Between the trimmed V and J ends, which lost 3 bases and 4 bases, there was a span of 11 bases. V usage is TRBV9 and J usage is TRBJ1-5; the D gene is possibly TRBD1 (6 bases). This receptor was identified in a man between 18 and 35 years old in good health. Some clones in this sample may be carry-over from other donors' samples. Sequences were obtained from naive CD8+ T cells from PBMCs. CDR3 nucleotides: TGTGCCAGCAGCGGGGGGGCAGAGAATCAGCCCCAGCATTTT. This sequence encodes CASSGGAENQPQHF.